This note documents a single T cell receptor beta chain sequence. The source of the sample is a study of CD4 and CD8 cells across lung adenocarcinoma regions. TCRdb reprocessed the PCR reads via MiXCR and lists one record per CDR3 protein. The data hold about 20,000 distinct CDR3 sequences, with less than 65% observed a single time. Samples came from patients with localized non-small cell lung adenocarcinoma. V was trimmed by 6 bases and J by 0 bases, leaving 12 bases between them. CDR1 is MNHNS, CDR2 SASEGT, per germline. The CDR3 extends over 15 amino acids. The source material was CD8+ T cells from the center of a lung tumor. The TCR originated in a female donor with lung adenocarcinoma. The CD4 and CD8 labels of this study may be unreliable. The rearrangement links TRBV6-1 to TRBJ2-1; the D call may be TRBD1 or TRBD2 (5 bases each). CDR3 DNA: TGTGCCAGCAGCCGGGACCTTTACTCCTACAATGAGCAGTTCTTC. Translation gives CASSRDLYSYNEQFF.